A single sample is the source of the 6 T cell receptor beta chains below, sequenced in a study of T cell responses to AZD1222 COVID-19 vaccine. The assay was immunoSEQ multiplex PCR, and TCRdb's table has in-frame clones only and misses some. The sample shows fewer than 90,000 clones, around 90% of them seen only once. Sample: peripheral blood, taken on day 0 of AZD1222 vaccination. These receptor sequences come from an adult in good health.

This chain links TRBV18 with TRBJ2-4; 9 positions match TRBD2. The CDR3 consists of 19 residues. The germline V gene encodes CDR1 KGHSH and CDR2 LQKENI. Unmatched junction bases numbered 18, after V lost 3 bases and J lost 6 bases. Written as DNA, the CDR3 is TGTGCCAGCTCACCGCGATCTGGTTTCTCTAGCGGGAAGACAAACATTCAGTACTTC. Translation: CASSPRSGFSSGKTNIQYF.

The rearrangement links TRBV11-2 to TRBJ2-1; no clear D. V gave up 1 base and J gave up 6 bases, with 10 bases separating them. Germline CDR1 SGHAT, CDR2 FQNNGV. This CDR3 is 14 amino acids long. CDR3 coding DNA: TGTGCCAGCAGCTTAGGAAATCTCGGCAATGAGCAGTTCTTC. Translation: CASSLGNLGNEQFF. The variable domain in full, with the rest retrieved from reference TRBV11-2 and TRBJ2-1, is EAGVAQSPRYKIIEKRQSVAFWCNPISGHATLYWYQQILGQGPKLLIQFQNNGVVDDSQLPKDRFSAERLKGVDSTLKIQPAKLEDSAVYLCASSLGNLGNEQFFGPGTRLTVL.

The V gene is TRBV12-3 or TRBV12-4, the J gene TRBJ1-2; D is unclear. CDR3 length: 12 residues. V lost 6 bases to trimming and J lost 5 bases, with 10 bases between them. The CDR3 nucleotides are TGTGCCAGCAGCCCAGAAAAGTATGGCTACACCTTC. Translating gives CASSPEKYGYTF.

V and J are TRBV11-3 and TRBJ2-5; the D gene is possibly TRBD2 (5 bases). Germline lookup yields CDR1 SGHNT and CDR2 YENEEA. Deletions cut 8 bases from V and 5 bases from J, with 9 bases between. The CDR3 spans 11 residues. CDR3 residues: CASRGRETQYF. In DNA form, the CDR3 reads TGTGCCAGCCGCGGGCGGGAGACCCAGTACTTC.

This chain joins TRBV15 and TRBJ1-4, with a possible D match to TRBD1 (5 bases). V was trimmed by 4 bases and J by 0 bases, leaving 9 bases between them. CDR3 length: 15 residues. Germline V gene data show CDR1 as LNHNV and CDR2 as YYDKDF (reference sequence). Here the CDR3 reads CATSTGGATNEKLFF. As DNA, the CDR3 is TGTGCCACCAGCACCGGGGGAGCAACTAATGAAAAACTGTTTTTT.

V is TRBV29-1 and J is TRBJ2-5, with 7 bases fitting TRBD1. The CDR3 is 13 amino acids. Trimming at V came to 2 bases and at J to 4 bases, leaving 4 bases not matched to a gene. CDR1 is SQVTM and CDR2 is ANQGSEA in the germline V gene. The CDR3 region is CSVEIQGTETQYF. The CDR3 DNA reads as TGCAGCGTTGAAATACAGGGGACAGAGACCCAGTACTTC.